The 10 T cell receptor beta chains given below trace back to one sample, sequenced in a study of identical twins. TCRdb fed the 5' RACE reads into MiXCR, producing one record per CDR3 protein. The sample comprises about 240,000 distinct CDR3 sequences, roughly 13% of which are singletons, and 4% to 5% rests with the top ten. Another study also made use of these data, one on yellow fever vaccine responses in identical twins.

Sequencing was done on a sample of memory (CD45RO+) T cells sorted from blood. These receptor sequences come from a woman under 30 in good health.

The chain carries TRBV5-1 and TRBJ2-6; a possible D gene is TRBD1 (5 bases). Trimming stripped 1 base from V and 3 bases from J, with 8 bases between. Per germline, CDR1 SGHRS and CDR2 YFSETQ. The CDR3 sequence is 15 residues long. The CDR3 here is CASSLQGFGANVLTF. The CDR3 DNA is TGCGCCAGCAGCTTGCAGGGCTTTGGGGCCAACGTCCTGACTTTC. Complete variable domain (other parts from reference TRBV5-1 and TRBJ2-6): KAGVTQTPRYLIKTRGQQVTLSCSPISGHRSVSWYQQTPGQGLQFLFEYFSETQRNKGNFPGRFSGRQFSNSRSEMNVSTLELGDSALYLCASSLQGFGANVLTFGAGSRLTVL.

This clonotype was found a few times. V usage is TRBV24-1 and J usage is TRBJ2-3; D call uncertain. Germline lookup yields CDR1 KGHDR and CDR2 SFDVKD. The CDR3 sequence is 14 residues long. V shed 1 base and J shed 2 bases, with 6 bases lying between them. The CDR3 region is CATSDFSHTDTQYF. The CDR3 nucleotides read TGTGCCACCAGTGATTTCTCGCACACAGATACGCAGTATTTT.

Many counts were recorded for this clonotype. The chain uses TRBV12-3 or TRBV12-4 and TRBJ1-1; D is ambiguous. V was pared by 7 bases and J by 1 base, with 4 bases between. This CDR3 comprises 11 residues. CDR3 nucleotide sequence: TGTGCCAGCACCTCGAACACTGAAGCTTTCTTT. This sequence encodes CASTSNTEAFF.

The chain uses TRBV20-1 and TRBJ2-3; 8 bases are a match to TRBD2. The ends lost 6 bases at V and 1 base at J; junction bases unmatched: 6. Germline V CDR1 and CDR2: DFQATT, SNEGSKA (reference sequence). This CDR3 has 14 residues. CDR3: CSANRAGGTDTQYF. The CDR3 DNA reads TGCAGTGCCAATAGAGCGGGGGGCACAGATACGCAGTATTTT.

In its sample, this clonotype was seen a few times. The J gene is TRBJ2-3, the V gene TRBV10-2; no firm D call. Germline CDR1 reads WSHSY; CDR2 reads SAAADI. V lost 8 bases, J lost 4 bases, and 7 bases lay in between. The CDR3 length is 11 residues. DNA of the CDR3: TGCGCCAGCTCCCGACCAGATACGCAGTATTTT. Translation gives CASSRPDTQYF.

The table lists this clonotype with a few counts. The chain employs TRBV4-3 and TRBJ1-1; D ambiguous. V dropped 0 bases and J dropped 6 bases, with 11 bases sitting between them. Germline V CDR1 and CDR2: LGHNA, YSLEER. This CDR3 contains 14 residues. The CDR3 here is CASSQEEGRSEAFF. Here the CDR3 DNA reads TGCGCCAGCAGCCAAGAAGAAGGTCGGTCTGAAGCTTTCTTT.

The chain couples TRBV7-9 to TRBJ2-1; D gene uncertain. The germline V gene encodes CDR1 SEHNR and CDR2 FQNEAQ (reference sequence). The CDR3 sequence is 12 residues long. V lost 3 bases, J lost 6 bases, and 6 bases lay in between. Written as DNA, the CDR3 is TGTGCCAGCAGCTTCAGTCCCAATGAGCAGTTCTTC. This sequence encodes CASSFSPNEQFF.

The V and J genes are TRBV2 and TRBJ2-6; no clear D. The germline V gene has CDR1 SNHLY and CDR2 FYNNEI. The germline V and J ends were trimmed by 3 bases and 3 bases, with 3 bases remaining between them. This CDR3 is 13 amino acids long. CDR3 in DNA: TGTGCCAGCAGTGAGGGTGGGGCCAACGTCCTGACTTTC. Encoded protein: CASSEGGANVLTF.

This clonotype was found a few times. The rearrangement links TRBV10-3 to TRBJ1-5, with TRBD1 as a possible D gene (5 bases). The CDR3 totals 13 residues. V was pared by 10 bases and J by 5 bases, with 15 bases between. From germline, CDR1 is ENHRY and CDR2 SYGVKD. The chain's CDR3 is CATAGGGDQPQHF. The CDR3 DNA reads as TGTGCCACCGCGGGCGGGGGTGATCAGCCCCAGCATTTT.

Concerning this clonotype itself: A much larger clonotype is one base distant, so this may be a read error. Since the CDR3 does not end with the conserved phenylalanine or tryptophan, this likely comes from a read error. The chain combines TRBV5-1 with TRBJ2-7; D gene unclear. The CDR3 sequence is 14 residues long. The germline CDR1 and CDR2 sequences are SGHRS and YFSETQ. Trimming took off 0 bases at V and 2 bases at J, with 9 bases between the two ends. CDR3 in amino acids: CASSLAGVTYEQYL. CDR3 DNA sequence: TGCGCCAGCAGCTTGGCCGGCGTCACCTACGAGCAGTACTTA.